This T cell receptor beta chain stems from a study of Graves' ophthalmopathy and Graves' hyperthyroidism. Amplifying from RNA transcripts, the study obtained TCR beta CDR3 regions. HTBI primers primed a first-round RT-PCR, and a second-round multiplex PCR followed. Using its own MiXCR run on the multiplex PCR reads, TCRdb lists one record per CDR3 protein. The sample lists some 250,000 distinct CDR3 sequences, around 42% occurring once. This CDR3 comprises 14 residues. The germline V gene encodes CDR1 DFQATT and CDR2 SNEGSKA (reference sequence). The V gene lost 4 bases and the J gene lost 5 bases, with 18 bases spanning the gap.

V usage is TRBV20-1 and J usage is TRBJ2-7, with D possibly TRBD1 on 5 matching bases. This TCR was sampled from an adult man with Graves' ophthalmopathy. The sequencing sample was made of peripheral blood. This CDR3 reads CSAINFLRVDEQYF. CDR3 nucleotide sequence: TGCAGTGCTATCAACTTCCTCAGGGTTGACGAGCAGTACTTC.